This is a list of T cell receptor beta chains from one sample in a study of siplizumab effects on memory and regulatory T cells. Sequencing used immunoSEQ multiplex PCR; TCRdb keeps in-frame clones, though not all of them. The sample has some 110,000 clones, approximately 94% seen once; the top ten hold about 1.8%. The source material was non-Treg CD4+ T cells sorted from blood. These receptor sequences come from a human donor in good health. Each CDR3 is given with its conserved first and last residue. Each record gives: D gene, J gene, V gene, clone size, CDR3 protein, CDR3 DNA. The D gene is left open where the match is weak. Size is omitted from some rows. Given values are once, few, many or a class for expanded clones.

.,TRBJ1-3,TRBV11-2,once,CASSLARGYSGNTIYF,TGTGCCAGCAGCTTAGCAAGGGGGTACTCTGGAAACACCATATATTTT
.,TRBJ1-5,TRBV5-6,.,CASSRGQGREQPQHF,TGTGCCAGCAGCCGGGGTCAGGGAAGGGAACAGCCCCAGCATTTT
TRBD1,TRBJ2-5,TRBV2,.,CASSPRTGLGETQYF,TGTGCCAGCAGTCCGAGGACAGGGTTGGGGGAGACCCAGTACTTC
.,TRBJ2-7,TRBV4-2,.,CASSRPGQSSYEQYF,TGTGCCAGCAGCCGTCCAGGACAGAGCTCCTACGAGCAGTACTTC
TRBD2,TRBJ2-7,TRBV6-6,.,CASTPSGIAYEQYF,TGTGCCAGCACCCCTAGCGGGATCGCCTACGAGCAGTACTTC
TRBD2,TRBJ2-3,TRBV6-6,.,CASTNPAGGRQYF,TGTGCCAGCACCAATCCAGCGGGGGGGCGTCAGTATTTT
TRBD2,TRBJ2-1,TRBV4-1,.,CASSFTLAGVSYNEQFF,TGCGCCAGCAGCTTTACCCTAGCGGGAGTGTCCTACAATGAGCAGTTCTTC
TRBD2,TRBJ2-2,TRBV14,.,CASSPGLAGVGGELFF,TGTGCCAGCAGCCCCGGACTAGCGGGAGTTGGCGGGGAGCTGTTTTTT
.,TRBJ2-3,TRBV6-4,.,CASSEGSLISTDTQYF,TGTGCCAGCAGTGAGGGCAGCTTGATTAGCACAGATACGCAGTATTTT
TRBD1,TRBJ1-2,TRBV19,once,CASSLPRTGKVSNYGYTF,TGTGCCAGTAGTCTCCCCCGGACAGGGAAAGTTTCTAACTATGGCTACACCTTC
.,TRBJ1-1,TRBV27,.,CASRAGGLKSEAFF,TGTGCCAGCAGGGCGGGCGGGCTTAAGTCTGAAGCTTTCTTT
.,TRBJ1-2,TRBV6-1,.,CASSEAYGYTF,TGTGCCAGCAGTGAAGCGTATGGCTACACCTTC
.,TRBJ1-1,TRBV6-1,.,CASRETGGTEAFF,TGTGCCAGCAGGGAAACCGGGGGTACTGAAGCTTTCTTT
.,TRBJ1-5,TRBV30,.,CAWSGRGGNQPQHF,TGTGCCTGGAGTGGCAGGGGTGGCAATCAGCCCCAGCATTTT
TRBD1,TRBJ2-5,TRBV10-1,once,CASSESEGQGQETQYF,TGCGCCAGCAGTGAGTCGGAGGGACAGGGTCAAGAGACCCAGTACTTC
TRBD1,TRBJ2-4,TRBV6-5,.,CASSSTGGENIQYF,TGTGCCAGCAGCTCGACAGGGGGTGAAAACATTCAGTACTTC